The present T cell receptor beta chain was sequenced within a study of cytotoxic CD8 clonotypes in ibrutinib-treated CLL. About the research overall: Responses: roughly 24 partial, 2 complete; after median about 70 months, about 15 stayed remitted, roughly 12 progressed. Study observations and caveats: Sustained-remission patients were sampled at one set of times and progressing patients at different ones. Ibrutinib response saw clonality rise, and progression saw it return toward baseline.

The CDR3 sequence is 12 residues long. V was shortened by 6 bases and J by 8 bases, with 13 bases between the two germline ends. Germline loops: CDR1 MDHEN, CDR2 SYDVKM. TCRdb's table, derived via immunoSEQ multiplex PCR, lists solely in-frame clones and lacks some. The sample holds under 300,000 clones, about 72% seen once. The authors obtained roughly 1.8 micrograms of genomic DNA from cryopreserved PBMCs for TCR beta libraries. This clone has only a few counts. What it binds is not known. The V call is TRBV28, the J call TRBJ1-2, with no clear D. The starting material was PBMCs, obtained at disease progression, from a patient treated with ibrutinib. This TCR was recovered from a human donor with chronic lymphocytic leukemia. The CDR3 loop reads CASSPELRGYTF. CDR3 DNA: TGTGCCAGCAGCCCCGAACTACGGGGCTACACCTTC.